This T cell receptor beta chain was identified in a study of T cell changes during pregnancy in multiple sclerosis. The protocol was immunoSEQ multiplex PCR, while the TCRdb copy is restricted to in-frame clones and leaves out a portion. The data hold 30,000 to 45,000 clones, with 92% observed a single time. This clonotype originated in a female donor in good health, enrolled as a control in a pregnancy study. Here the sequenced sample was CD4+ T cells from peripheral blood mononuclear cells, taken in the third trimester of pregnancy.

CDR3 sequence: CAWSRTPTNEKLFF. In nucleotides, the CDR3 is TGTGCCTGGAGTCGGACACCAACTAATGAAAAACTGTTTTTT. The J gene is TRBJ1-4, the V gene TRBV30, with a weak D call TRBD1 (5 bases). Germline loops: CDR1 GTSNPN, CDR2 SVGIG (reference sequence). This CDR3 spans 14 amino acids. Trimming removed 2 bases at V and 0 bases at J, with 7 bases between.